These 24 T cell receptor beta chains came from one sample sequenced in a study of monozygotic twins with inflammatory bowel disease. TCRdb reprocessed the 5' RACE reads, keeping one entry per CDR3 protein, no DNA. The ten top clones account for less than 2%, within a sample of around 200,000 distinct CDR3 sequences. The sequencing sample was made of blood. These receptors originate from a human donor with ulcerative colitis or Crohn's disease, or a healthy co-twin of an affected twin (not recorded which).

The chain is built from TRBV5-6 and TRBJ2-1; TCRdb picks TRBD1, but there is no DNA to check that call. CDR1 SGHDT and CDR2 YYEEEE come from the germline V gene. This CDR3 region has 14 residues. This CDR3 is CASSLWYRDNEQFF.

CDR3 region: CASSFRDSSYEQYF. The J gene is TRBJ2-7, the V gene TRBV7-9; TCRdb gives TRBD1 as the D gene, but with no DNA this cannot be confirmed. In germline, CDR1 is SEHNR, CDR2 FQNEAQ (reference sequence). The CDR3 spans 14 residues. Drawing the rest from reference TRBV7-9 and TRBJ2-7, the complete variable domain is DTGVSQNPRHKITKRGQNVTFRCDPISEHNRLYWYRQTLGQGPEFLTYFQNEAQLEKSRLLSDRFSAERPKGSFSTLEIQRTEQGDSAMYLCASSFRDSSYEQYFGPGTRLTVT.

The V gene is TRBV5-1, the J gene TRBJ1-1. CDR1 and CDR2 from the germline V gene are SGHRS and YFSETQ. The CDR3 length is 15 residues. The CDR3 here is CASSTLLQTNTEAFF.

The chain combines TRBV7-9 with TRBJ2-1; TCRdb selects TRBD1, and the lack of DNA leaves this call unchecked. The V gene's germline CDR1 is SEHNR and CDR2 FQNEAQ (reference sequence). CDR3 length: 13 residues. The CDR3 is CASSPSGGNEQFF.

The chain links TRBV7-9 to TRBJ1-2. Germline CDR1 reads SEHNR; CDR2 reads FQNEAQ (reference sequence). This CDR3 is 13 amino acids long. CDR3 in amino acids: CASRRRENYGYTF.

V usage is TRBV3-1 and J usage is TRBJ1-1; TCRdb's D gene call, TRBD1, goes unchecked for lack of DNA. Germline lookup yields CDR1 LGHDT and CDR2 YNNKEL (reference sequence). The CDR3 is 16 residues long. The CDR3 spells CASSQGPDRGNTEAFF.

The chain recombines TRBV12-3 or TRBV12-4 with TRBJ1-6. The CDR3 covers 14 residues. This chain's CDR3 is CASSSLGGGQPLHF.

The chain recombines TRBV5-6 with TRBJ1-6. The CDR3 is 11 residues long. Per germline, CDR1 SGHDT and CDR2 YYEEEE. The CDR3 sequence is CASSRNSPLHF.

The chain employs TRBV5-1 and TRBJ2-7; the D call from TCRdb, TRBD1, cannot be confirmed without DNA. The CDR3 is 15 residues long. CDR1 SGHRS and CDR2 YFSETQ come from the germline V gene. The CDR3 is CASSLVEGASSEQYF.

This chain uses TRBV7-9 with TRBJ1-1; absent DNA, TCRdb's TRBD1 call cannot be checked. Germline assignment: CDR1 SEHNR and CDR2 FQNEAQ (reference sequence). This CDR3 has 12 residues. CDR3 amino acids: CASSLVQGQPFF.

The chain carries TRBV4-2 and TRBJ1-2. The CDR3 is 13 amino acids. Germline lookup yields CDR1 LGHNA and CDR2 YNFKEQ. CDR3 sequence: CASSQGDIYGYTF.

The V gene is TRBV3-1, the J gene TRBJ2-1; absent DNA, TCRdb's TRBD1 call cannot be checked. Germline V lookup: CDR1 LGHDT, CDR2 YNNKEL (reference sequence). The CDR3 totals 14 residues. CDR3 region: CASSQVQGVGEQFF.

The J gene is TRBJ1-1, the V gene TRBV5-1. The length of the CDR3 is 14 residues. Germline V gene data show CDR1 as SGHRS and CDR2 as YFSETQ. The CDR3 region is CASSFFGVNTEAFF.

The rearrangement uses TRBV7-7 and TRBJ2-1; TCRdb reports TRBD1, a call that lacks DNA to check it against. The CDR3 loop spans 15 amino acids. Germline lookup yields CDR1 SSHAT and CDR2 FNYEAQ (reference sequence). CDR3 in amino acids: CASSSGNDLTGEQFF.

The chain recombines TRBV3-1 with TRBJ2-2. This CDR3 comprises 11 residues. The germline V gene has CDR1 LGHDT and CDR2 YNNKEL (reference sequence). The CDR3 is CASSQAGELFF.

V usage is TRBV27 and J usage is TRBJ2-7. Looked up from germline, CDR1 is MNHEY and CDR2 is SMNVEV (reference sequence). The CDR3 is 14 residues long. CDR3 sequence: CASSLKGFFYEQYF.

V usage is TRBV7-2 and J usage is TRBJ1-5; TCRdb's D call of TRBD1 is untestable without DNA. CDR1 is SGHTA, CDR2 FQGNSA, per germline. The CDR3 runs to 15 residues. The CDR3 protein is CASSTWTASNQPQHF.

This chain uses TRBV5-1 with TRBJ2-1; TCRdb outputs TRBD1, but without DNA this stays unchecked. This CDR3 is built from 14 residues. Per germline, CDR1 SGHRS and CDR2 YFSETQ. This CDR3 reads CASIGGGPYNEQFF.

The V gene is TRBV11-2, the J gene TRBJ2-7; TCRdb designates TRBD1, a call that cannot be tested without DNA. CDR3 length: 12 amino acids. Germline-derived CDR1 and CDR2 are SGHAT and FQNNGV. The CDR3 sequence is CASSLIQGQQYF.

The chain is built from TRBV5-1 and TRBJ2-3; TCRdb lists TRBD1, though no DNA is available to test this call. In germline, CDR1 is SGHRS, CDR2 YFSETQ. This CDR3 comprises 15 residues. This CDR3 is CASSLAGQSTDTQYF.

The gene calls are TRBV27 and TRBJ1-5. The germline V gene has CDR1 MNHEY and CDR2 SMNVEV (reference sequence). This CDR3 has 12 amino acids. This CDR3 is CASGERYQPQHF.

J is TRBJ1-1 and V is TRBV7-9; the TCRdb call, TRBD1, lacks DNA for checking. Germline V lookup: CDR1 SEHNR, CDR2 FQNEAQ (reference sequence). The CDR3 totals 14 residues. The chain's CDR3 is CASSLGTKSTEAFF.

V usage is TRBV5-1 and J usage is TRBJ1-1. The CDR3 is 13 amino acids. Per germline, CDR1 SGHRS and CDR2 YFSETQ. The CDR3: CASSLEDYTEAFF.

The genes are TRBV5-1 and TRBJ2-1. Germline V gene lookup returns CDR1 SGHRS and CDR2 YFSETQ. CDR3 size: 14 residues. CDR3 residues: CASSLDPTTNEQFF. The full variable domain, rest sourced from reference TRBV5-1 and TRBJ2-1, is KAGVTQTPRYLIKTRGQQVTLSCSPISGHRSVSWYQQTPGQGLQFLFEYFSETQRNKGNFPGRFSGRQFSNSRSEMNVSTLELGDSALYLCASSLDPTTNEQFFGPGTRLTVL.